Shown below are 3 T cell receptor beta chains from a single sample sequenced in a study of cytomegalovirus exposure and HLA in healthy donors. The PCR made use of 60 Vbeta and 13 Jbeta primers. Method: immunoSEQ multiplex PCR; TCRdb's copy keeps in-frame clones and lacks some. This sample has 150,000 or so clones, with more than 60% found just once. Sequencing was done on a sample of PBMCs. These receptors were obtained from a man aged 18 to 30 in good health and CMV-seropositive.

The rearrangement links TRBV6-1 to TRBJ2-3, with 11 bases lining up with TRBD2. This CDR3 region has 15 residues. V was clipped by 6 bases and J by 3 bases; unmatched bases: 5. CDR1 and CDR2 (germline): MNHNS, SASEGT. The CDR3 reads CASRALAGATDTQYF. CDR3 in DNA: TGTGCCAGCAGAGCACTAGCGGGAGCGACAGATACGCAGTATTTT.

The J gene is TRBJ2-1, the V gene TRBV7-9; 13 bases fit TRBD2. Germline CDR1 and CDR2: SEHNR and FQNEAQ (reference sequence). V dropped 5 bases and J dropped 9; count of bases not matched to a gene: 10. The CDR3 has 16 amino acids. CDR3 region: CASSRPGLAGDVEQFF. The CDR3 region has the DNA TGTGCCAGCAGCCGTCCCGGACTAGCGGGAGACGTTGAGCAGTTCTTC. Full variable domain (remainder filled in from reference TRBV7-9 and TRBJ2-1): DTGVSQNPRHKITKRGQNVTFRCDPISEHNRLYWYRQTLGQGPEFLTYFQNEAQLEKSRLLSDRFSAERPKGSFSTLEIQRTEQGDSAMYLCASSRPGLAGDVEQFFGPGTRLTVL.

This chain links TRBV7-3 with TRBJ2-1; TRBD2 aligns across 10 bases. Looked up from germline, CDR1 is SGHTA and CDR2 is FQGTGA. CDR3 length: 17 residues. Trimming at V came to 2 bases and at J to 9 bases, leaving 13 bases not matched to a gene. The CDR3 spells CASSLFFRGSGRSEQFF. As DNA, the CDR3 is TGTGCCAGCAGCTTATTTTTTCGGGGTAGCGGGAGGTCTGAGCAGTTCTTC. Looking up the rest from reference TRBV7-3 and TRBJ2-1 gives the full variable domain: GAGVSQTPSNKVTEKGKYVELRCDPISGHTALYWYRQSLGQGPEFLIYFQGTGAADDSGLPNDRFFAVRPEGSVSTLKIQRTERGDSAVYLCASSLFFRGSGRSEQFFGPGTRLTVL.